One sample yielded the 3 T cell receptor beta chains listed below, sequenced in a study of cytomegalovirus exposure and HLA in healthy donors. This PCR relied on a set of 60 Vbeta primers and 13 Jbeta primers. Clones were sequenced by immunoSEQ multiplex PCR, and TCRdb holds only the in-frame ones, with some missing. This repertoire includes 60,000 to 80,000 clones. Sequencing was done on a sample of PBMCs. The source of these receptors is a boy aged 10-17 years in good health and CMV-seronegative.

In DNA form, the CDR3 reads TGTGCCTGGAGTGTTGGCAGAGGCTATGGCTACACCTTC. This gives the protein CAWSVGRGYGYTF. The rearrangement joins TRBV30 to TRBJ1-2; D ambiguous. The CDR3 is 13 residues long. Germline CDR1 reads GTSNPN; CDR2 reads SVGIG (reference sequence). Trimming removed 0 bases at V and 4 bases at J, with 9 bases between.

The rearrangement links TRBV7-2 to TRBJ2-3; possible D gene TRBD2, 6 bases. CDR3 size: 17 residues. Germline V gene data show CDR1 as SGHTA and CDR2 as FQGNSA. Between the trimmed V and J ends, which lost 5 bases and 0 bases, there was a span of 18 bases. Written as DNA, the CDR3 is TGTGCCAGCAGCCCGGCTGGGGCGGGATCTAGCACAGATACGCAGTATTTT. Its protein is CASSPAGAGSSTDTQYF.

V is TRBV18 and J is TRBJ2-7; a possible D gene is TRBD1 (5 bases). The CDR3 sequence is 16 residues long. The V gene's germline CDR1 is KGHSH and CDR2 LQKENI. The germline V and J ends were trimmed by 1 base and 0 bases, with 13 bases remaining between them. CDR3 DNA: TGTGCCAGCTCACCACAAGGGTTAGGGGCCTCCTACGAGCAGTACTTC. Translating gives CASSPQGLGASYEQYF.